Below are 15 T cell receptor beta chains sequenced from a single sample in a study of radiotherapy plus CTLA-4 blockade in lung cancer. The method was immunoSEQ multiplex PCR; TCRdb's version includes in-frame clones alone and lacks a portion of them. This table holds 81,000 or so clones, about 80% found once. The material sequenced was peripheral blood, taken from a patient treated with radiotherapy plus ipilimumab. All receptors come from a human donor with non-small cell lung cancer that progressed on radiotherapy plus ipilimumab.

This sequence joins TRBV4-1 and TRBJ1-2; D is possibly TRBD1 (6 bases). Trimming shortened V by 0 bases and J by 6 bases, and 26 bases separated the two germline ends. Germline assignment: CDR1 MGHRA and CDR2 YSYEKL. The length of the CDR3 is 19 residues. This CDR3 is CASSQDYEFVRGVFHGYTF. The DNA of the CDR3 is TGCGCCAGCAGCCAAGATTATGAGTTCGTGAGGGGGGTTTTCCATGGCTACACCTTC.

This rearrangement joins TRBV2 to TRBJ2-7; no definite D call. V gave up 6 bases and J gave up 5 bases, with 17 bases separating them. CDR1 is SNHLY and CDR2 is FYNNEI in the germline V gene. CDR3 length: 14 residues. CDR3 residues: CASRLLAVTNEQYF. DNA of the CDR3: TGTGCCAGCAGATTGTTAGCCGTTACCAACGAGCAGTACTTC.

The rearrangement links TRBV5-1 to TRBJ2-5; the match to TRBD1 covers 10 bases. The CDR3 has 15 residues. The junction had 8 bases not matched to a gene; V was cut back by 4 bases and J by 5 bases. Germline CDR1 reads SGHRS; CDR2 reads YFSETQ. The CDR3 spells CASSAHGTGDETQYF. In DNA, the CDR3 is TGCGCCAGCAGCGCCCACGGGACAGGGGATGAGACCCAGTACTTC.

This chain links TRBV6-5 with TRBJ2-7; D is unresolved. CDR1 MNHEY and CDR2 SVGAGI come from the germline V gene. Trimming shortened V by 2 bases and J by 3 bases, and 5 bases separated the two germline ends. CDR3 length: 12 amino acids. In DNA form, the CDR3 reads TGTGCCAGCAGTTACGTGAACTACGAGCAGTACTTC. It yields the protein CASSYVNYEQYF.

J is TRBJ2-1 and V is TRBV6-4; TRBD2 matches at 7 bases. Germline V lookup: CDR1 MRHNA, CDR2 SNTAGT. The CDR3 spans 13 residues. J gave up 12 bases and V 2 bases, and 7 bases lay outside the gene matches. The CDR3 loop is CASSDRLAGPQFF. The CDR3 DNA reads TGTGCCAGCAGTGACCGATTAGCGGGCCCGCAGTTCTTC.

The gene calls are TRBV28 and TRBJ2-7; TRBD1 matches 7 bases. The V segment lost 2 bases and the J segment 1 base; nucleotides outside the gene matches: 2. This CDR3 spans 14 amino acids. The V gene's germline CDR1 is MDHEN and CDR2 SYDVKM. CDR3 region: CASSLTGASYEQYF. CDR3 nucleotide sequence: TGTGCCAGCAGTTTAACAGGGGCTTCCTACGAGCAGTACTTC.

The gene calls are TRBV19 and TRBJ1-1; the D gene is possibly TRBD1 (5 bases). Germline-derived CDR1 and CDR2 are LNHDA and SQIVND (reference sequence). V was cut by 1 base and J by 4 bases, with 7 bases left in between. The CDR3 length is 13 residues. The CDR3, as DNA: TGTGCCAGTAGTATAGGACAGCCCACTGAAGCTTTCTTT. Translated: CASSIGQPTEAFF.

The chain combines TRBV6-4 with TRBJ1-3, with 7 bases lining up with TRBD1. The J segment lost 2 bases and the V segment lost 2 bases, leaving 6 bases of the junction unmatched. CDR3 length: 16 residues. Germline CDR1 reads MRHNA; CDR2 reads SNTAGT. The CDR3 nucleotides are TGTGCCAGCAGTGACCAGACAGGGTCCCCTGGAAACACCATATATTTT. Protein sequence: CASSDQTGSPGNTIYF.

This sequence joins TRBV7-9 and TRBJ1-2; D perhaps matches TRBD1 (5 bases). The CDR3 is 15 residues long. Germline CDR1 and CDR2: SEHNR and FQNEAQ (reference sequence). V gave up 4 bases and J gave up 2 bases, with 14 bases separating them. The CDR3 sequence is CASSSGAQGNYGYTF. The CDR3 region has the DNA TGTGCCAGCAGCTCTGGGGCCCAGGGCAACTATGGCTACACCTTC.

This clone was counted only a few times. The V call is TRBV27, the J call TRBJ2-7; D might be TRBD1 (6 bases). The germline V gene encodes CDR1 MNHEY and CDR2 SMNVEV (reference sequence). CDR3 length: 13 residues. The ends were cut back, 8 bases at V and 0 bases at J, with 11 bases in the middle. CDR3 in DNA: TGTGCCAGCCGCGGACAGAACTCCTACGAGCAGTACTTC. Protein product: CASRGQNSYEQYF.

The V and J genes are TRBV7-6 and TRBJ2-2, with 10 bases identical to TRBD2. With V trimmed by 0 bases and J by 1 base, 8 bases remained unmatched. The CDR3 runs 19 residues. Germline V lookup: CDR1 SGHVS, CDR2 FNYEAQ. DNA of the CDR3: TGTGCCAGCAGCTTAGCGCCTAGCGGGAGTCTCGGGAACACCGGGGAGCTGTTTTTT. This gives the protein CASSLAPSGSLGNTGELFF.

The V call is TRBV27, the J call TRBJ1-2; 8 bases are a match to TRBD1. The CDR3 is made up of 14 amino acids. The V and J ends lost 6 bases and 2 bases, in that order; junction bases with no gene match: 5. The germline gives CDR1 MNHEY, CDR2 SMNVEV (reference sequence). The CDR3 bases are TGTGCCAGCAGGACAGGACAGGGCAACTATGGCTACACCTTC. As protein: CASRTGQGNYGYTF.

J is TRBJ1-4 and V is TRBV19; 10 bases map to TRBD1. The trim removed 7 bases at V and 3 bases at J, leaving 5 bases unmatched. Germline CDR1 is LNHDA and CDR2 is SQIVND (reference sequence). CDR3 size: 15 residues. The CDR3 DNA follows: TGTGCCAGTAAGGACGACAGGGGGCCTAATGAAAAACTGTTTTTT. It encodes CASKDDRGPNEKLFF.

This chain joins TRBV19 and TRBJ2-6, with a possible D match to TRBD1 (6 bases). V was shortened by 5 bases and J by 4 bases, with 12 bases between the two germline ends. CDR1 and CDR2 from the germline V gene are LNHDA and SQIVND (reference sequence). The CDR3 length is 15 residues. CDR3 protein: CASSANRAGANVLTF. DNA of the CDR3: TGTGCCAGTAGTGCCAACAGGGCCGGGGCCAACGTCCTGACTTTC.

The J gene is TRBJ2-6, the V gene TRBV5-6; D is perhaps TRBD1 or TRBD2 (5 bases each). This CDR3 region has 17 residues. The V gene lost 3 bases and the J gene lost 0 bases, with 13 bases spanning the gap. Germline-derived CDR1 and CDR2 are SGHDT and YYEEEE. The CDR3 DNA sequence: TGTGCCAGCAGCTCGGCCGGGACGAACTCTGGGGCCAACGTCCTGACTTTC. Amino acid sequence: CASSSAGTNSGANVLTF.